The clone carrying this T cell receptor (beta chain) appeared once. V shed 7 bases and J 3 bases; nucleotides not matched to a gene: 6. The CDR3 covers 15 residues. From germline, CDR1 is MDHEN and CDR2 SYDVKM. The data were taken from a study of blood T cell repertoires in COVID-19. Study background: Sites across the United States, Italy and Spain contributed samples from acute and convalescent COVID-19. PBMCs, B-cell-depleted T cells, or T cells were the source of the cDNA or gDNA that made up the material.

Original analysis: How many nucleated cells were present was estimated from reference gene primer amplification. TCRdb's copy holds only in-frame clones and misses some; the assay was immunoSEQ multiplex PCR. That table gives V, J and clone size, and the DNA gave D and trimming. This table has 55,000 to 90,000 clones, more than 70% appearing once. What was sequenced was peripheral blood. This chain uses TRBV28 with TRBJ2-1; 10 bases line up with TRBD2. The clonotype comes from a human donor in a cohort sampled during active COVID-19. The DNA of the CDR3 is TGTGCCAGCACTCCCAGCGGGAGGGGCTACAATGAGCAGTTCTTC. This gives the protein CASTPSGRGYNEQFF. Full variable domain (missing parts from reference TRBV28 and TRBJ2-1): DVKVTQSSRYLVKRTGEKVFLECVQDMDHENMFWYRQDPGLGLRLIYFSYDVKMKEKGDIPEGYSVSREKKERFSLILESASTNQTSMYLCASTPSGRGYNEQFFGPGTRLTVL.